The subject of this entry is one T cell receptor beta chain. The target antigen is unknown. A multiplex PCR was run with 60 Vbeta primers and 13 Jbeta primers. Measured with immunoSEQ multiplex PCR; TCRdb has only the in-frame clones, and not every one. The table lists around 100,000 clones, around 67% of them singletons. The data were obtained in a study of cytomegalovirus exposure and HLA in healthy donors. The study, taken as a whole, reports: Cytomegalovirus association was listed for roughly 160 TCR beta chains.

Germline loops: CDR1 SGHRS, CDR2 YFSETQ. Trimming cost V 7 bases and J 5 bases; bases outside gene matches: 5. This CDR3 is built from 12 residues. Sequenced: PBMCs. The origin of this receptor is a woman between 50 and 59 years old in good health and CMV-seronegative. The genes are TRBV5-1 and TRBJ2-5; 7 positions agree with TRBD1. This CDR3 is CASFDRVETQYF. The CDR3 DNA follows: TGCGCCAGCTTTGACAGGGTTGAGACCCAGTACTTC. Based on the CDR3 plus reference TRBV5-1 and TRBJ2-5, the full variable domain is KAGVTQTPRYLIKTRGQQVTLSCSPISGHRSVSWYQQTPGQGLQFLFEYFSETQRNKGNFPGRFSGRQFSNSRSEMNVSTLELGDSALYLCASFDRVETQYFGPGTRLLVL.